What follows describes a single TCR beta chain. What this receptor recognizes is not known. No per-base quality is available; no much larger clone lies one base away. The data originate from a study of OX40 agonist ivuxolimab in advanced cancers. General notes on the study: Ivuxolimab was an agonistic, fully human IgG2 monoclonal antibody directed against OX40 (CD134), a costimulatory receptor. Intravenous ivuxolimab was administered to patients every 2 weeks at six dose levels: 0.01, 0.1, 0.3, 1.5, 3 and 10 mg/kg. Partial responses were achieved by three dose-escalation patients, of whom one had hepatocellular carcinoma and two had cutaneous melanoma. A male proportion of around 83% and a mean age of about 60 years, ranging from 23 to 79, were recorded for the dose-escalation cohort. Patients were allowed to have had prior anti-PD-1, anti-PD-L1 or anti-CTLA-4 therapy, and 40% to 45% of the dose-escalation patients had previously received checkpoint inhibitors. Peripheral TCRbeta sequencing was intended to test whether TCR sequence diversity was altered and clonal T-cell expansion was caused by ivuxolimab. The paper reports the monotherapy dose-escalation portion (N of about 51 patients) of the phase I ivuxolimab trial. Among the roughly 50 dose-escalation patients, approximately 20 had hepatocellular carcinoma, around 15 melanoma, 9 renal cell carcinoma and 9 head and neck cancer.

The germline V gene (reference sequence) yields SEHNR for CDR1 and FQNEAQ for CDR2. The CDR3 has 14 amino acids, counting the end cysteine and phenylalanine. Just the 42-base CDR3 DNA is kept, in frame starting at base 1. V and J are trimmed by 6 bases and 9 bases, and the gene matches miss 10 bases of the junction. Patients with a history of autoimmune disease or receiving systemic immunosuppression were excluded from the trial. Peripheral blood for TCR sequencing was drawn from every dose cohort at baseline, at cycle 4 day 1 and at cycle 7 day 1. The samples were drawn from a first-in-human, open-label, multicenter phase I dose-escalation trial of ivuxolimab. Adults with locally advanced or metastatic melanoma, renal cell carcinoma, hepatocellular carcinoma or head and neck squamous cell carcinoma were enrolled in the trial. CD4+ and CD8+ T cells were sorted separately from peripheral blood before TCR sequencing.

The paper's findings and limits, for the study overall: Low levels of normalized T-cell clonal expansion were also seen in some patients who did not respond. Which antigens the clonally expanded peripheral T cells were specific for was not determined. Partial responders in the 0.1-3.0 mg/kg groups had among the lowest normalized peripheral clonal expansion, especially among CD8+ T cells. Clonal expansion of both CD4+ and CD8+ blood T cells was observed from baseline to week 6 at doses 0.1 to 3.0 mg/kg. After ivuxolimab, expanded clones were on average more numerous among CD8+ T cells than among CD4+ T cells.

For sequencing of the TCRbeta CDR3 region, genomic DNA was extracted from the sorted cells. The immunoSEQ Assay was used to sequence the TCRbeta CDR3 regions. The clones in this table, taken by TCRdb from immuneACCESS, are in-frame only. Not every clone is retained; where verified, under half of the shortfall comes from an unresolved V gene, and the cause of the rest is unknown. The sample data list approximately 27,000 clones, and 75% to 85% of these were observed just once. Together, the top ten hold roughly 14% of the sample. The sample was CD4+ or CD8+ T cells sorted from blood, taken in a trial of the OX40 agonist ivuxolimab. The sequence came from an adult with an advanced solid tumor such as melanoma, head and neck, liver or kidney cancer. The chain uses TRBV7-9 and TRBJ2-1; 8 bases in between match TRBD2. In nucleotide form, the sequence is TGTGCCAGCAGTAATCCGGGGGGGCCAGGTGAGCAGTTCTTC. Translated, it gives CASSNPGGPGEQFF.